What follows is one T cell receptor (beta chain) and its context. Its antigen is as yet unknown. This sample was included in a study of siplizumab effects on memory and regulatory T cells. Broader study findings: Proliferating Tregs in siplizumab cultures were never verified as suppressive. Most alloreactive clones went unmapped to unstimulated subsets; only a minor fraction mapped. Siplizumab significantly brought down the alloreactive sequences that trace back to unstimulated CD4+ memory cells. Naive T cells were seen as more diverse than memory cells and as major alloresponse contributors.

CDR1 and CDR2 from the germline V gene are SGDLS and YYNGEE. V lost 0 bases and J lost 1, with 9 bases in between. The CDR3 is made up of 15 amino acids. Measured with immunoSEQ multiplex PCR; TCRdb has only the in-frame clones, and not every one. Here the sample spans some 100,000 clones, about 95% being singletons. Input material: Tregs sorted from blood. The sequence was collected from a human donor in good health. The V and J genes are TRBV9 and TRBJ2-3; D gene uncertain. CDR3 sequence (DNA): TGTGCCAGCAGCGTAGAAGTAGGACGCACAGATACGCAGTATTTT. Translation: CASSVEVGRTDTQYF.